This T cell receptor (beta chain) was recovered during a study of long-term antiretroviral therapy in people with HIV. Overall study: The earliest samples came from an era when ART typically awaited falling CD4 counts.

After removal of 2 bases from V and 0 bases from J, the junction contained 6 bases not matched to a gene. The CDR3 is 16 residues long. In germline, CDR1 is SEHNR, CDR2 FQNEAQ (reference sequence). Version v3.0 of the immunoSEQ assay ran at survey level. Assay used: immunoSEQ multiplex PCR; TCRdb lists only in-frame clones, some missing. The data contain about 22,000 clones, roughly 84% of them singletons. The V call is TRBV7-9, the J call TRBJ2-7, with 8 bases that match TRBD1. Here the sequenced sample was unsorted PBMCs, taken roughly 6.1 years after starting antiretroviral therapy. This clonotype was obtained from a man aged 30-40 years with HIV. The CDR3 DNA reads as TGTGCCAGCAGCTTACCGACAGGGGCTCCCTCCTACGAGCAGTACTTC. Protein product: CASSLPTGAPSYEQYF.